The source of this T cell receptor beta chain is a study of radiation and T cells in renal cell carcinoma. Comments on this clone: Its target is unknown.

Study-wide points: Without pretreatment biopsies, baseline tumor clonotype presence was undetermined.

Specified time point: blood 2 weeks post-SBRT. Noted treatment: 15 Gy SBRT to primary tumor, nephrectomy 4 weeks later. The ends were cut back, 6 bases at V and 6 bases at J, with 18 bases in the middle. Germline lookup yields CDR1 SGHTA and CDR2 FQGNSA. The CDR3 extends over 16 amino acids. Using immunoSEQ multiplex PCR, the repertoire was profiled, and TCRdb retains in-frame clones only, with some absent. The sample yields roughly 28,000 clones, 81% seen once. The chain recombines TRBV7-2 with TRBJ2-6; D unclear. The sequence came from a man between 60 and 70 years old with renal cell carcinoma. The sequences come from blood, collected from a patient whose treatment included radiotherapy and nephrectomy. The CDR3 sequence is CASRDLLTLAANVLTF. The CDR3 DNA reads as TGTGCCAGCAGGGACCTCCTTACTCTGGCGGCCAACGTCCTGACTTTC.